This passage covers 20 T cell receptor beta chains from one sample sequenced in a study of shared clonotypes between healthy human individuals. Method: immunoSEQ multiplex PCR; TCRdb's copy keeps in-frame clones and lacks some. Of some 2,100,000 clones in the sample, around 95% were seen once. The sample was naive CD4+ T cells sorted from blood. This sample's subset: CD45RA+ positively selected. All receptors come from a young man in good health.

This clone was observed once. This sequence joins TRBV15 and TRBJ1-1; unclear D gene. The CDR3 runs to 13 residues. Germline V gene lookup returns CDR1 LNHNV and CDR2 YYDKDF (reference sequence). V gave up 1 base and J gave up 6 bases, with 9 bases separating them. In DNA form, the CDR3 reads TGTGCCACCAGCAGAGTAAGCCGAGCTGAAGCTTTCTTT. Protein sequence: CATSRVSRAEAFF.

V gene TRBV7-9 combines with J gene TRBJ1-6; TRBD1 might be the D (5 bases). Between the trimmed V and J ends, which lost 1 base and 8 bases, there was a span of 9 bases. CDR1 and CDR2 (germline): SEHNR, FQNEAQ (reference sequence). The CDR3 is made up of 14 amino acids. This CDR3 is CASSLEGRDSPLHF. CDR3 DNA: TGTGCCAGCAGCTTAGAGGGCAGGGATTCACCCCTCCACTTT.

The chain links TRBV7-2 to TRBJ2-7; tentatively, D is TRBD1 or TRBD2 (5 bases each). V lost 1 base, J lost 2 bases, and 12 bases lay in between. The germline CDR1 and CDR2 sequences are SGHTA and FQGNSA. This CDR3 comprises 15 residues. The CDR3 DNA follows: TGTGCCAGCAGCTTAGTGGGGACGTTGACCTACGAGCAGTACTTC. It translates to CASSLVGTLTYEQYF.

The chain carries TRBV4-3 and TRBJ2-3; D remains ambiguous. Germline V gene sequence: CDR1 LGHNA, CDR2 YSLEER. With 4 bases removed from V and 0 bases from J, the gap between germline ends came to 14 bases. The CDR3 sequence is 16 residues long. The CDR3 sequence is CASSPKGSTSTDTQYF. CDR3 in DNA: TGCGCCAGCAGCCCAAAGGGTAGCACCAGCACAGATACGCAGTATTTT.

V gene TRBV18 combines with J gene TRBJ1-6; 7 nucleotides line up with TRBD1. Germline CDR1 and CDR2: KGHSH and LQKENI. The CDR3 covers 15 residues. J was trimmed by 7 bases and V by 6 bases; bases with no gene match: 9. Here the CDR3 reads CASSYSGGLNSPLHF. The CDR3 DNA reads as TGTGCCAGCTCTTACTCAGGGGGACTGAATTCACCCCTCCACTTT.

This clone was observed a handful of times. The chain has TRBV12-5 and TRBJ2-2, with D unresolved. The germline CDR1 and CDR2 sequences are LGHNT and FRNRAP. The CDR3 runs 14 residues. Trimming took off 1 base at V and 3 bases at J, with 6 bases between the two ends. The CDR3 sequence: CASGLAPDTGELFF. Here the CDR3 DNA reads TGTGCTAGTGGTTTGGCTCCGGACACCGGGGAGCTGTTTTTT.

As for this clone: The sample has other DNA sequences that encode this CDR3 too. This chain joins TRBV9 and TRBJ1-5; tentative D call: TRBD1 (5 bases). The length of the CDR3 is 15 residues. Germline V gene sequence: CDR1 SGDLS, CDR2 YYNGEE. V dropped 0 bases and J dropped 1 base, with 8 bases sitting between them. The CDR3 reads CASSVGGTSNQPQHF. The CDR3 nucleotides read TGTGCCAGCAGCGTAGGGGGCACGAGCAATCAGCCCCAGCATTTT.

Turning to this clone: In the same sample, other DNA sequences code for this CDR3. The chain employs TRBV5-4 and TRBJ2-2, with D hard to call. Trimming stripped 0 bases from V and 1 base from J, with 4 bases between. The CDR3 sequence is 14 residues long. The germline V gene has CDR1 SGHNT and CDR2 YYREEE (reference sequence). The CDR3 region has the DNA TGTGCCAGCAGCTTGGGCGGGAACACCGGGGAGCTGTTTTTT. Amino acids: CASSLGGNTGELFF.

The chain carries TRBV5-1 and TRBJ2-3; 11 nucleotides align to TRBD2. The CDR3 length is 15 residues. Germline V CDR1 and CDR2: SGHRS, YFSETQ. The V and J ends lost 2 bases and 3 bases, in that order; junction bases with no gene match: 2. The CDR3 spells CASSLLAGETDTQYF. In nucleotides, the CDR3 is TGCGCCAGCAGCTTACTAGCGGGGGAAACAGATACGCAGTATTTT. The variable domain in full, completed from reference TRBV5-1 and TRBJ2-3, reads KAGVTQTPRYLIKTRGQQVTLSCSPISGHRSVSWYQQTPGQGLQFLFEYFSETQRNKGNFPGRFSGRQFSNSRSEMNVSTLELGDSALYLCASSLLAGETDTQYFGPGTRLTVL.

This clone was counted once. This chain links TRBV6-1 with TRBJ1-5, with D possibly being TRBD1 (6 bases). This CDR3 spans 13 amino acids. The germline gives CDR1 MNHNS, CDR2 SASEGT. Deletions cut 4 bases from V and 9 bases from J, with 13 bases between. CDR3 in amino acids: CASSAQGIGPQHF. The DNA for the CDR3 is TGTGCCAGCAGTGCGCAGGGGATAGGGCCCCAGCATTTT.

This sequence joins TRBV28 and TRBJ1-2; D remains ambiguous. This CDR3 is 17 amino acids long. Trimming shortened V by 1 base and J by 4 bases, and 19 bases separated the two germline ends. The germline V gene encodes CDR1 MDHEN and CDR2 SYDVKM. The CDR3 coding sequence is TGTGCCAGCAGTTTATTTAGTGTAGGCAGGTACTTCTATGGCTACACCTTC. This sequence encodes CASSLFSVGRYFYGYTF.

This chain links TRBV7-2 with TRBJ2-1, with D possibly matching TRBD2 (5 bases). Germline V gene lookup returns CDR1 SGHTA and CDR2 FQGNSA. Trimming took 5 bases from V and 10 from J, leaving 15 bases between them. This CDR3 has 13 amino acids. The CDR3 loop reads CASSPSAGNEQFF. DNA of the CDR3: TGTGCCAGCAGCCCGAGCGCGGGTAACGAGCAGTTCTTC.

This rearrangement joins TRBV5-5 to TRBJ1-6; a possible D gene is TRBD1 (6 bases). Germline V gene sequence: CDR1 SGHKS, CDR2 YYEKEE (reference sequence). V was clipped by 4 bases and J by 0 bases, with 14 bases between them. The CDR3 contains 17 residues. CDR3 in DNA: TGTGCCAGCAGCCCCCAGGGGCCGAGCTCCTATAATTCACCCCTCCACTTT. The encoded protein is CASSPQGPSSYNSPLHF.

V is TRBV5-4 and J is TRBJ2-3, with 8 nucleotides matching TRBD2. Trimming at V came to 4 bases and at J to 5 bases, leaving 9 bases not matched to a gene. This CDR3 has 15 amino acids. CDR1 is SGHNT and CDR2 is YYREEE in the germline V gene (reference sequence). CDR3 DNA sequence: TGTGCCAGCAGCCTACGGGGGGGCAAAGGAGATACGCAGTATTTT. This codes for CASSLRGGKGDTQYF.

V and J are TRBV6-1 and TRBJ2-7; 11 nucleotides match TRBD2. The germline V gene has CDR1 MNHNS and CDR2 SASEGT. This CDR3 is 16 amino acids long. With V trimmed by 4 bases and J by 1 base, 6 bases remained unmatched. The CDR3 loop reads CASSGLTSGGSYEQYF. The CDR3 coding sequence is TGTGCCAGCAGTGGACTCACTAGCGGGGGATCCTACGAGCAGTACTTC.

This rearrangement joins TRBV4-3 to TRBJ2-6; no reliable D call. V was clipped by 4 bases and J by 2 bases, with 9 bases between them. In germline, CDR1 is LGHNA, CDR2 YSLEER. This CDR3 region has 15 residues. CDR3 sequence: CASSPGPAGANVLTF. The DNA of the CDR3 is TGCGCCAGCAGCCCCGGACCAGCTGGGGCCAACGTCCTGACTTTC.

Notes on this clone: Other DNA sequences in the sample encode the same CDR3. This chain joins TRBV4-2 and TRBJ2-3; D possibly corresponds to TRBD1 (6 bases). This CDR3 comprises 15 residues. The V gene lost 1 base and the J gene lost 0 bases, with 8 bases spanning the gap. CDR1 is LGHNA, CDR2 YNFKEQ, per germline. DNA for the CDR3: TGTGCCAGCAGCCAAGCGGACAGTAGCACAGATACGCAGTATTTT. As protein: CASSQADSSTDTQYF.

The CDR3 loop is CASSQTQATVPYGYTF. CDR3 DNA: TGTGCCAGCAGCCAAACCCAAGCGACAGTGCCCTATGGCTACACCTTC. The chain employs TRBV4-2 and TRBJ1-2, with TRBD1 as a possible D gene (5 bases). The germline V and J ends were trimmed by 2 bases and 4 bases, with 17 bases remaining between them. CDR3 length equals 16 residues. CDR1 is LGHNA, CDR2 YNFKEQ, per germline.

This rearrangement joins TRBV6-7 to TRBJ2-5; D gene ambiguous. TRBV6-7 is an ORF for which the function is uncertain. Trimming removed 6 bases at V and 5 bases at J, with 7 bases between. The CDR3 spans 11 residues. The CDR3 loop reads CASSPPETQYF. As DNA, the CDR3 is TGTGCCAGCAGCCCACCTGAGACCCAGTACTTC.

The chain employs TRBV7-2 and TRBJ2-5; 12 bases map to TRBD1. The ends lost 4 bases at V and 6 bases at J; junction bases unmatched: 6. The CDR3 runs 15 residues. The germline gives CDR1 SGHTA, CDR2 FQGNSA. CDR3 sequence: CASSWEGQGAQTQYF. CDR3 DNA: TGTGCCAGCAGCTGGGAGGGACAGGGGGCCCAGACCCAGTACTTC.